This TCR beta chain stems from a study of blood T cell repertoires in COVID-19. Study as a whole: Donors in the United States, Italy and Spain gave samples during acute or convalescent COVID-19. PBMCs, B-cell-depleted T cells, or T cells were the source of the cDNA or gDNA that made up the material.

One Seattle source followed patients from active infection through their disease course. The CDR3 spans 16 residues. Germline V CDR1 and CDR2: MNHNS, SASEGT. V shed 2 bases and J shed 5 bases, with 13 bases lying between them. Per the original data handling: Reference gene primers were amplified, and this amplification served to estimate nucleated cell counts. The repertoire was sequenced with immunoSEQ multiplex PCR; TCRdb's copy has only in-frame clones and lacks some. The V and J calls and clone size are taken from that table; D and trimming were inferred from the DNA. The sample includes about 93,000 clones, roughly 89% seen only once; the top ten take about 4.8%.

The sequenced sample consisted of peripheral blood. The J gene is TRBJ1-6, the V gene TRBV6-1; TRBD1 is a possible D gene (6 bases). This TCR derives from a man between 60 and 75 years old with COVID-19, enrolled during active disease. The CDR3 reads CASSEQGGSNNSPLHF. Here the CDR3 DNA reads TGTGCCAGCAGTGAACAAGGGGGATCGAATAATTCACCCCTCCACTTT.